Sequencing of this TCR beta chain was carried out in a study of monozygotic twins with inflammatory bowel disease. Study-wide results and limits: The analysis yielded no support for one strong signal or clonotype associated with IBD. By inverse Simpson index, TCRbeta diversity was lower in IBD patients than in healthy co-twins. Patient-specific immunosuppressive treatments may have made repertoires more variable.

Each UMI, carrying a 6-nucleotide sample barcode, came from template switching. TCRdb reprocessed the 5' RACE reads and keeps a single row for each CDR3 protein, giving no DNA. The data show about 450,000 distinct CDR3 sequences, and the top ten clones hold approximately 2.4%. With regard to this clonotype: The antigen remains undetermined.

Germline V CDR1 and CDR2: LGHDT, YNNKEL (reference sequence). The CDR3 loop spans 16 amino acids. Sequenced material: blood. The J gene is TRBJ2-3, the V gene TRBV3-1; lacking DNA, the TRBD2 call made by TCRdb goes unchecked. The sequence was obtained from a human donor with ulcerative colitis or Crohn's disease, or a healthy co-twin of an affected twin (not recorded which). The CDR3 loop is CASSTRTSGRRDTQYF.